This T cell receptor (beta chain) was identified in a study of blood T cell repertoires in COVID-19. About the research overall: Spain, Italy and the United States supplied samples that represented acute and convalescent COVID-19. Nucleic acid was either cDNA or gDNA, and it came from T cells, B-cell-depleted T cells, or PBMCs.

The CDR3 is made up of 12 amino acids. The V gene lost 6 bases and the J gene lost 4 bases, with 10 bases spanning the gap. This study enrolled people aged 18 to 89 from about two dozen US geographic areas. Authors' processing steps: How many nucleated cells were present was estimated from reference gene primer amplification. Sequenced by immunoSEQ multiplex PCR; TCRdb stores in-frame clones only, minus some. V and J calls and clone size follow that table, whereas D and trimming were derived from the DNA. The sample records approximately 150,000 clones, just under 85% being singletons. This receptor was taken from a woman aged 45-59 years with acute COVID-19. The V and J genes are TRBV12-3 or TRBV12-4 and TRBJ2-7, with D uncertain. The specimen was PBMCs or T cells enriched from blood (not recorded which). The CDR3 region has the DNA TGTGCCAGCAGCCCGGGTTGGTACGAGCAGTACTTC. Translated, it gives CASSPGWYEQYF.